This entry lists 7 T cell receptor beta chains sequenced from one sample in a study of blood T cell repertoires in COVID-19. Produced via immunoSEQ multiplex PCR; TCRdb's table is partial and in-frame only. This sample has about 260,000 clones, with around 87% found just once. The specimen sequenced was PBMCs or T cells enriched from blood (not recorded which). The receptors stem from a young woman who had recovered from COVID-19.

This clone came up once. The chain carries TRBV25-1 and TRBJ1-1, with TRBD1 matching over 10 bases. V lost 8 bases to trimming and J lost 2 bases; unmatched junction nucleotides: 2. Germline V lookup: CDR1 MGHDK, CDR2 SYGVNS. The CDR3 has 13 residues. Written as DNA, the CDR3 is TGTGCCAGCGCGACAGGGGGCAACACTGAAGCTTTCTTT. Residues: CASATGGNTEAFF.

This chain connects TRBV27 to TRBJ2-7; 11 bases map to TRBD2. Germline trimming cut 4 bases from V and 2 bases from J; bases unmatched to any gene: 4. The CDR3 totals 15 residues. Germline CDR1 and CDR2: MNHEY and SMNVEV (reference sequence). The CDR3 region has the DNA TGTGCCAGCAGTTCGACTAGCGGGGCGCCCTACGAGCAGTACTTC. It specifies CASSSTSGAPYEQYF.

The chain recombines TRBV10-3 with TRBJ1-1; 8 nucleotides align to TRBD1. This CDR3 contains 16 residues. The trim removed 6 bases at V and 4 bases at J, leaving 13 bases unmatched. Per the germline V gene, CDR1 is ENHRY and CDR2 is SYGVKD. CDR3 loop: CAIRRPPGQGGTEAFF. The CDR3, as DNA: TGTGCCATCAGGCGTCCCCCAGGACAGGGAGGCACTGAAGCTTTCTTT.

The chain recombines TRBV19 with TRBJ1-2; perhaps TRBD1 as D (5 bases). Deletions cut 7 bases from V and 0 bases from J, with 21 bases between. The CDR3 runs to 17 residues. In germline, CDR1 is LNHDA, CDR2 SQIVND (reference sequence). As DNA, the CDR3 is TGTGCCAGTACCCCTCGGGAGGGGTCGTTTACTAACTATGGCTACACCTTC. Its protein product is CASTPREGSFTNYGYTF.

The chain couples TRBV28 to TRBJ2-1; no reliable D call. The CDR3 sequence is 15 residues long. Trimming stripped 5 bases from V and 2 bases from J, with 13 bases between. The V gene's germline CDR1 is MDHEN and CDR2 SYDVKM. As DNA, the CDR3 is TGTGCCAGCAGTAGCGTCGACCTAACCTACAATGAGCAGTTCTTC. Translation: CASSSVDLTYNEQFF.

This clone was counted once. The chain combines TRBV29-1 with TRBJ1-5; no clear D gene. Germline V gene lookup returns CDR1 SQVTM and CDR2 ANQGSEA. The CDR3 has 13 residues. V gave up 0 bases and J gave up 7 bases, with 10 bases separating them. Here the CDR3 reads CSVEETLGQPQHF. CDR3 in DNA: TGCAGCGTTGAAGAAACCCTCGGGCAGCCCCAGCATTTT. The full variable domain, in which reference TRBV29-1 and TRBJ1-5 provide the parts outside the CDR3, is SAVISQKPSRDICQRGTSLTIQCQVDSQVTMMFWYRQQPGQSLTLIATANQGSEATYESGFVIDKFPISRPNLTFSTLTVSNMSPEDSSIYLCSVEETLGQPQHFGDGTRLSIL.

Regarding this clone: Other DNA sequences in the sample encode the same CDR3. The chain couples TRBV19 to TRBJ1-1; D is unclear. There are 13 residues in the CDR3. The germline gives CDR1 LNHDA, CDR2 SQIVND (reference sequence). Trimming removed 4 bases at V and 2 bases at J, with 8 bases between. The CDR3 here is CASSTQVNTEAFF. Here the CDR3 DNA reads TGTGCCAGTAGTACACAAGTAAACACTGAAGCTTTCTTT.